A single sample gave rise to the 7 T cell receptor beta chains below, sequenced in a study of neurological immune-mediated disorders. Time point given: longitudinal time-point 3. Via MiXCR, TCRdb re-called the 5' RACE reads, giving one row per CDR3 protein. The top ten clones hold roughly 5.6% of a sample with about 80,000 distinct CDR3 sequences, approximately 4.3% of them seen once. The sample consisted of PBMCs. The receptors derive from a woman aged 55-75 years with multiple sclerosis.

This clonotype showed up many times. V gene TRBV7-8 combines with J gene TRBJ2-3; 9 nucleotides line up with TRBD2. The CDR3 totals 15 residues. The germline gives CDR1 SGHVS, CDR2 FQNEAQ. The V and J ends lost 3 bases and 2 bases, in that order; junction bases with no gene match: 3. The CDR3 DNA reads as TGTGCCAGCAGCTTTCGACTAGCGGCCACAGATACGCAGTATTTT. It codes for CASSFRLAATDTQYF.

The table lists this clonotype with many counts. The CDR3 spells CASSLEGAGELFF. CDR3 DNA: TGCGCCAGCAGCTTGGAGGGGGCCGGGGAGCTGTTTTTT. The chain is built from TRBV5-1 and TRBJ2-2; D is perhaps TRBD1 (6 bases). Germline V gene lookup returns CDR1 SGHRS and CDR2 YFSETQ. CDR3 length: 13 amino acids. Trimming removed 0 bases from V and 6 bases from J, with 6 bases in between. The full variable domain, completed using reference TRBV5-1 and TRBJ2-2, is KAGVTQTPRYLIKTRGQQVTLSCSPISGHRSVSWYQQTPGQGLQFLFEYFSETQRNKGNFPGRFSGRQFSNSRSEMNVSTLELGDSALYLCASSLEGAGELFFGEGSRLTVL.

This clonotype was observed many times. The chain is built from TRBV20-1 and TRBJ1-1; D is ambiguous. Between the trimmed V and J ends, which lost 3 bases and 4 bases, there was a span of 9 bases. Germline CDR1 and CDR2: DFQATT and SNEGSKA (reference sequence). The CDR3 totals 12 residues. For the CDR3, the DNA is TGCAGTGCTAGTCGTGTGGTCACTGAAGCTTTCTTT. This sequence encodes CSASRVVTEAFF.

This clonotype was detected only a few times. The chain uses TRBV2 and TRBJ2-5; D might be TRBD2 (6 bases). Between the trimmed V and J ends, which lost 2 bases and 0 bases, there was a span of 16 bases. The CDR3 has 17 amino acids. The V gene's germline CDR1 is SNHLY and CDR2 FYNNEI. Here the CDR3 DNA reads TGTGCCAGCAGTGAAAGTAGCGGTTCCAAGTACCAAGAGACCCAGTACTTC. It specifies CASSESSGSKYQETQYF.

This clonotype was counted ten times or more. This chain's CDR3 is CATSRDPASARTGELFF. The CDR3 nucleotides are TGTGCCACCAGCAGAGACCCGGCCTCGGCCCGTACCGGGGAGCTGTTTTTT. V usage is TRBV15 and J usage is TRBJ2-2, with D hard to call. The CDR3 is made up of 17 amino acids. V lost 0 bases and J lost 5, with 16 bases in between. Germline CDR1 LNHNV, CDR2 YYDKDF (reference sequence).

This clonotype appeared many times. This chain connects TRBV7-2 to TRBJ1-2, with TRBD1 matching over 8 bases. The V and J ends lost 4 bases and 4 bases, in that order; junction bases with no gene match: 5. The CDR3 consists of 14 residues. Germline CDR1 and CDR2: SGHTA and FQGNSA. The CDR3 bases are TGTGCCAGCAGCTCAGACAGGGGAGGCTATGGCTACACCTTC. This encodes CASSSDRGGYGYTF.

The table lists this clonotype with many counts. The V call is TRBV7-9, the J call TRBJ2-5, with 7 bases that match TRBD1. Per the germline V gene, CDR1 is SEHNR and CDR2 is FQNEAQ (reference sequence). The CDR3 spans 14 residues. Trimming cost V 4 bases and J 4 bases; bases outside gene matches: 6. The CDR3 nucleotides are TGTGCCAGCAGCTCCCGGGACAGAGGAGAGACCCAGTACTTC. Residues: CASSSRDRGETQYF.